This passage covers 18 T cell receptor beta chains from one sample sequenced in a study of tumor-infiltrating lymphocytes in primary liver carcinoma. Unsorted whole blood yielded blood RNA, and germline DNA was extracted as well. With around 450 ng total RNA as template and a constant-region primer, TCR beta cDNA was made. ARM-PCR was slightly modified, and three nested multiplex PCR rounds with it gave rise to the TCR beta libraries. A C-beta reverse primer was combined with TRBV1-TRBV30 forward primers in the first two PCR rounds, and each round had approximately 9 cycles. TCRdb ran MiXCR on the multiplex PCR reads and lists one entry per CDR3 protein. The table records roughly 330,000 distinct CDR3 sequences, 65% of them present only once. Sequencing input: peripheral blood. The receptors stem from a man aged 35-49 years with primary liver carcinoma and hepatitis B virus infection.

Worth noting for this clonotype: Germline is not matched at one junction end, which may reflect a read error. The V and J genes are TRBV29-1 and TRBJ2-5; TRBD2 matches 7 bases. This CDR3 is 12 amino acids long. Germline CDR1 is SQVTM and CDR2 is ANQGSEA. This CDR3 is CRVEMGGETQYF. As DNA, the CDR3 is TGCAGAGTTGAAATGGGGGGGGAGACCCAGTACTTC.

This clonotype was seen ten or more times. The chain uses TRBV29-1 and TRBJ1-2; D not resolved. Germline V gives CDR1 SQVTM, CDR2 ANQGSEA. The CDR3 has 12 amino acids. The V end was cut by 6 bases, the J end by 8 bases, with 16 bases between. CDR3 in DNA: TGCAGCGTCCTAGCCCAACTTGGGGGCTACACCTTC. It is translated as CSVLAQLGGYTF.

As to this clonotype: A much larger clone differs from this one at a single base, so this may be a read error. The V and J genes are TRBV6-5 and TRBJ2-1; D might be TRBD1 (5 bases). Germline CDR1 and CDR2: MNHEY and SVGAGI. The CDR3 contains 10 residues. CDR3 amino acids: CSSRGNEQFF. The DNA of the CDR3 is TGTTCCAGTAGGGGCAATGAGCAGTTCTTC.

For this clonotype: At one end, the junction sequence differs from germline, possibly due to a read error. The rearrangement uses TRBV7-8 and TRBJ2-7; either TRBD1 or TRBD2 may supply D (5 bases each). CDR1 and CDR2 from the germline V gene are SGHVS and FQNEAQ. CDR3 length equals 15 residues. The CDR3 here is CVSSLPQGSGYEQYF. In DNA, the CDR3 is TGTGTCAGCAGCTTACCTCAGGGAAGCGGCTACGAGCAGTACTTC.

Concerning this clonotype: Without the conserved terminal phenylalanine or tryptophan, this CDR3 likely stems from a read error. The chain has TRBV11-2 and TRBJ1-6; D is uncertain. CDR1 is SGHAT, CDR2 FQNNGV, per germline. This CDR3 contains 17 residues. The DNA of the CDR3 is TGTGCCAGCAGCCCCTTGACTGGGAGCTCCCATAATTCACCCCTCCACTCT. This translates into CASSPLTGSSHNSPLHS.

The CDR3 nucleotides read TGTGCCAGCAGCTTGGGGCCATTGGAGACCCAGTACTTC. This encodes CASSLGPLETQYF. The chain couples TRBV7-8 to TRBJ2-5; D perhaps matches TRBD1 (5 bases). Trimming left V 3 bases short and J 5 bases short, with 10 bases between. The germline CDR1 and CDR2 sequences are SGHVS and FQNEAQ. CDR3 size: 13 residues. Combining the CDR3 with reference TRBV7-8 and TRBJ2-5 gives the whole variable domain GAGVSQSPRYKVAKRGQDVALRCDPISGHVSLFWYQQALGQGPEFLTYFQNEAQLDKSGLPSDRFFAERPEGSVSTLKIQRTQQEDSAVYLCASSLGPLETQYFGPGTRLLVL.

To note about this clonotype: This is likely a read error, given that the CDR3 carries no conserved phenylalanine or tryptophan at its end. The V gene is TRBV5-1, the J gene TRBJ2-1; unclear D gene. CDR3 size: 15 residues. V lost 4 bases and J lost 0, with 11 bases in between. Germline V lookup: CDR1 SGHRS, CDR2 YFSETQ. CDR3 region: CASSVPVPSYNEQFV. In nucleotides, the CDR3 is TGCGCCAGCAGCGTACCGGTACCCTCCTACAATGAGCAGTTCGTC.

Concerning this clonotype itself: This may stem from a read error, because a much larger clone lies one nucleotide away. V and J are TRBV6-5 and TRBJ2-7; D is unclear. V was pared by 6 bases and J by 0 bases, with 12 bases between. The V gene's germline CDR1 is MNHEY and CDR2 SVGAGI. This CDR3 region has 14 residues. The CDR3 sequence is CASRFLSSSYEQYF. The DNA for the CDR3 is TGTGCCAGCAGGTTTCTCTCATCCTCCTACGAGCAGTACTTC.

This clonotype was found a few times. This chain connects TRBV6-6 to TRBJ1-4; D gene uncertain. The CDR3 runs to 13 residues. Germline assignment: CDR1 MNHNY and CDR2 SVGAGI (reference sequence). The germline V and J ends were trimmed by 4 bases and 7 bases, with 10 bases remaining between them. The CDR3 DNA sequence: TGTGCCAGCAGTTGGCTGTACAGTGAAAAACTGTTTTTT. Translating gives CASSWLYSEKLFF.

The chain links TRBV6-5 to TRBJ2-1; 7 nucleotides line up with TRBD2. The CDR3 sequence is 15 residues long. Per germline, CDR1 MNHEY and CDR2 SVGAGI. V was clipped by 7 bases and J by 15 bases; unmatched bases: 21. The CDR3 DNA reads TGTGCCAGCACCCCCTTACATGGGACTATCCTCGCATGGTTCTTC. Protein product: CASTPLHGTILAWFF.

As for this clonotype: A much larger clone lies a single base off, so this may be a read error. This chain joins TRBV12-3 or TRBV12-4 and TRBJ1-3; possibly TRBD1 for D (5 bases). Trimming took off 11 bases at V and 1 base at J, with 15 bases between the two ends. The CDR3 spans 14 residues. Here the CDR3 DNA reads TGTGCCGGCAAAATTCAGGGATCTGGAAACACCATATATTTT. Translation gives CAGKIQGSGNTIYF.

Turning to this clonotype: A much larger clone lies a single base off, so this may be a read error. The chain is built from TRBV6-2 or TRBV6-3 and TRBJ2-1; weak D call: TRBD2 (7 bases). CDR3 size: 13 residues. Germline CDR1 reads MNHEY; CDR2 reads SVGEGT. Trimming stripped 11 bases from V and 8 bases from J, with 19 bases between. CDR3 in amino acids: CARVEGGADEQFF. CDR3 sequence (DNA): TGTGCCCGCGTGGAGGGGGGGGCCGATGAGCAGTTCTTC.

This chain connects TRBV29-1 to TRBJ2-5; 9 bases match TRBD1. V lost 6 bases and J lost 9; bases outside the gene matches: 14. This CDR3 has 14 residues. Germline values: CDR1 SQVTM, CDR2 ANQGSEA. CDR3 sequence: CSVVGQGYSRAQYF. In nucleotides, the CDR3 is TGCAGCGTGGTGGGACAGGGTTACTCCCGTGCCCAGTACTTC.

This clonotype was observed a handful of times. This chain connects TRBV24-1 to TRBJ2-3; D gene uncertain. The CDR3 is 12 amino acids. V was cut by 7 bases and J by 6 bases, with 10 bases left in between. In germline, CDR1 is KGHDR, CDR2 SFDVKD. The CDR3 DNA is TGTGCCACCAGGAGTAGGGTGGATACGCAGTATTTT. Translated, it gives CATRSRVDTQYF.

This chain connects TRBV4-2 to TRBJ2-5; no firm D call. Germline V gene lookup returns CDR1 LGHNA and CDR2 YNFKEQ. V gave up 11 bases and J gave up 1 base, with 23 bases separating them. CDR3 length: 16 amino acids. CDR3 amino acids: CAQLVEGQARQETQYF. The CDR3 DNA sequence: TGTGCCCAGCTCGTCGAAGGGCAGGCTCGCCAAGAGACCCAGTACTTC.

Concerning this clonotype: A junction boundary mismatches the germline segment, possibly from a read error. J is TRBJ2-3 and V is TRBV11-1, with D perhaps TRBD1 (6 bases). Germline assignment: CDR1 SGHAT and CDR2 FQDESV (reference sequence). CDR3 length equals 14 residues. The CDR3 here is CANSDRYRGDTQYF. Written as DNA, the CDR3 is TGCGCCAACAGCGACAGGTACCGAGGGGATACGCAGTATTTT.

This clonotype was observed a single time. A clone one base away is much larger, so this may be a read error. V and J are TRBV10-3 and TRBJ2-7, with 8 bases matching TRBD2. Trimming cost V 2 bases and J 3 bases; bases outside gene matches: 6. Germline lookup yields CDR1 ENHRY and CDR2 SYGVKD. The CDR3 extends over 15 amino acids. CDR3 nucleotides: TGTGCCATCAGTGAGCTTTCCGCGGGGGGCTACGAGCAGTACTTC. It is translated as CAISELSAGGYEQYF.

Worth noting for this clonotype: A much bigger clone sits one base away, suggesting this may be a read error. The CDR3 nucleotides are TGTGCCAGCAGCCTCAGGCAAGCGGGCGACACAGATACGCAGTATTTT. This encodes CASSLRQAGDTDTQYF. The genes are TRBV5-4 and TRBJ2-3; weak D call: TRBD2 (6 bases). The CDR3 covers 16 residues. The V gene lost 4 bases and the J gene lost 2 bases, with 17 bases spanning the gap. Germline CDR1 SGHNT, CDR2 YYREEE (reference sequence).